This T cell receptor beta chain was recovered during a study of technical replicates of blood from a handful of donors. Germline V gene lookup returns CDR1 LGHNA and CDR2 YNFKEQ. The trim removed 4 bases at V and 3 bases at J, leaving 9 bases unmatched. CDR3 length equals 17 residues. Clones were read by immunoSEQ multiplex PCR, and TCRdb kept only the in-frame ones, dropping some. Counted here are over 85,000 clones, over 90% occurring once; the ten biggest clones make up around 0.25%. Sequencing was done on a sample of T cells isolated from PBMCs. This sequence originates from a human donor in good health. This chain uses TRBV4-2 with TRBJ1-5; 10 bases match TRBD1. Here the CDR3 reads CASSLGEGQGFNQPQHF. The CDR3, as DNA: TGTGCCAGCAGCCTCGGGGAGGGACAGGGGTTCAATCAGCCCCAGCATTTT.